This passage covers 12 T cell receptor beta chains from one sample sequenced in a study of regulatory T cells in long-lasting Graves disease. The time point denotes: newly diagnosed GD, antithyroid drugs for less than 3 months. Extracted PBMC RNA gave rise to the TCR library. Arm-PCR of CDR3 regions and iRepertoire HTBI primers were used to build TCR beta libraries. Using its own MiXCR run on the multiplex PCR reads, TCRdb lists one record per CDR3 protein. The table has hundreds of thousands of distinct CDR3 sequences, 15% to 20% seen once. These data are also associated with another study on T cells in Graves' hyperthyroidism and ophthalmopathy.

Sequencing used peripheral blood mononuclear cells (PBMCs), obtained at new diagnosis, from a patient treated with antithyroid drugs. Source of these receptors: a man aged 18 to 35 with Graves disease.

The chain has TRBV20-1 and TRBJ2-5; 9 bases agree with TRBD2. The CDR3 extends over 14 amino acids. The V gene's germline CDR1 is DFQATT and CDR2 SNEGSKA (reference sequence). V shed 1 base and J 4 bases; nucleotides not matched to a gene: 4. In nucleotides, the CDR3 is TGCAGTGCTAGAGTCCGACTAGCGGTAGAGACCCAGTACTTC. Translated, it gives CSARVRLAVETQYF.

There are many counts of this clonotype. The CDR3 region is CSVGLSAGYTF. CDR3 DNA: TGCAGCGTTGGCCTGTCCGCTGGCTACACCTTC. The J gene is TRBJ1-2, the V gene TRBV29-1; no firm D call. CDR1 is SQVTM and CDR2 is ANQGSEA in the germline V gene. The CDR3 is 11 residues long. Trimming left V 4 bases short and J 7 bases short, with 10 bases between.

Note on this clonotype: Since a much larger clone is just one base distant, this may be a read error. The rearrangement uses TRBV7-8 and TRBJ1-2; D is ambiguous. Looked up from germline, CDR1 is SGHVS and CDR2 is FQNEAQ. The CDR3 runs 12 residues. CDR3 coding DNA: TGTGCCGGCAGCTTAGACAACTATGGCTACACCTTC. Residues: CAGSLDNYGYTF.

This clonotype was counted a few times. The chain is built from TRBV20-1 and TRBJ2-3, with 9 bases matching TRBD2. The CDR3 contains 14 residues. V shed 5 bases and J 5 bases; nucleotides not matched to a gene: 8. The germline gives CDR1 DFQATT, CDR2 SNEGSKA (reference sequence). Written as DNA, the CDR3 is TGCAGTGCTGCCCCGGCGGGAGGGGTAGATACGCAGTATTTT. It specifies CSAAPAGGVDTQYF.

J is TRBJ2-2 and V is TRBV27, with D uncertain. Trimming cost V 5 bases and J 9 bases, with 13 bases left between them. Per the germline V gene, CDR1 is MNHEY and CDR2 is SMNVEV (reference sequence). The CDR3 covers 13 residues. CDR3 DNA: TGTGCCAGCAGTCTCCTGCCCAGGAGGGAGCTGTTTTTT. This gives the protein CASSLLPRRELFF.

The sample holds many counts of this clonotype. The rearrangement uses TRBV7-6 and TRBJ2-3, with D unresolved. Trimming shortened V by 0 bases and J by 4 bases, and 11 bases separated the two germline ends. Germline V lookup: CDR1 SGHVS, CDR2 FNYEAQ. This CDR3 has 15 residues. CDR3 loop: CASSLAGMSSDTQYF. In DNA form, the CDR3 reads TGTGCCAGCAGCTTAGCGGGAATGTCCTCAGATACGCAGTATTTT.

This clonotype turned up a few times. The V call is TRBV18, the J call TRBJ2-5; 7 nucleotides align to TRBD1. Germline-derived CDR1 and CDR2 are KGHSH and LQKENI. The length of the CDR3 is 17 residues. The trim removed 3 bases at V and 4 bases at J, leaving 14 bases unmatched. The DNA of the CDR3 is TGTGCCAGCTCACCTTCCCGGGACAGTCTCTCGGGAGAGACCCAGTACTTC. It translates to CASSPSRDSLSGETQYF.

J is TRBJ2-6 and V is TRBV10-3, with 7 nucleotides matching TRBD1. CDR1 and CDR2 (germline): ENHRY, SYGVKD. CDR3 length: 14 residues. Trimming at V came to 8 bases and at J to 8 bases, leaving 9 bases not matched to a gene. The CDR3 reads CAIAGQEDSNVLTF. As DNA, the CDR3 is TGTGCCATCGCTGGACAGGAGGATTCCAACGTCCTGACTTTC.

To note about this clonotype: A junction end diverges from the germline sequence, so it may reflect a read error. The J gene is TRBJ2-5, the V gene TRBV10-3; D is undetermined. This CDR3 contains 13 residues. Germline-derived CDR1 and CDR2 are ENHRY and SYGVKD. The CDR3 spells CAIGESVQETQYF. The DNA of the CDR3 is TGTGCCATCGGTGAGTCGGTACAAGAGACCCAGTACTTC.

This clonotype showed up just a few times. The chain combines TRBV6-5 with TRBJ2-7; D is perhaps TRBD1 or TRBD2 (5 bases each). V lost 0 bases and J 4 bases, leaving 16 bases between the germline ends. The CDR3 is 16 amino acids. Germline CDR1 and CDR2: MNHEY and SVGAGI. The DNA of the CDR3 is TGTGCCAGCAGTTACTCGATGGTCCGGGGCATATACGAGCAGTACTTC. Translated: CASSYSMVRGIYEQYF.

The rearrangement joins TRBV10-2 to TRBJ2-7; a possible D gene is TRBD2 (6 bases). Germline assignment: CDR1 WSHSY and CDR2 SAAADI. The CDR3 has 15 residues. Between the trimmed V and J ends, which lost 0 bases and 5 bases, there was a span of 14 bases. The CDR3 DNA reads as TGCGCCAGCAGTGAGTCTCCGGGAGTGGTCCACGAGCAGTACTTC. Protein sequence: CASSESPGVVHEQYF.

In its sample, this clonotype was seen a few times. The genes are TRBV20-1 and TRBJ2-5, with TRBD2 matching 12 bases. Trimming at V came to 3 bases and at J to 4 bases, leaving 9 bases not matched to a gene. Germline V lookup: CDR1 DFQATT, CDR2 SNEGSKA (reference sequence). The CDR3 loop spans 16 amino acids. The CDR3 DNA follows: TGCAGTGCTAGGGCTAGCGGGAGGGGGGGAGGAGAGACCCAGTACTTC. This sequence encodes CSARASGRGGGETQYF.